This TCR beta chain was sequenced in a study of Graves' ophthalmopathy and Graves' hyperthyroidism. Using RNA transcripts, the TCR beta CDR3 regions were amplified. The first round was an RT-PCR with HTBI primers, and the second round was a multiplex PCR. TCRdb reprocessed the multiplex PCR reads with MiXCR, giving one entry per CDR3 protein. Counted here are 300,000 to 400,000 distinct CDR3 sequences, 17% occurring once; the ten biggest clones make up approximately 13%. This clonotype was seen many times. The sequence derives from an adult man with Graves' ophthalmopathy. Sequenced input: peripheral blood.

CDR3 sequence reads: CASSADRGLRMYGYTF. As DNA, the CDR3 is TGTGCCAGCAGCGCGGACAGGGGGCTTAGGATGTATGGCTACACCTTC. This rearrangement joins TRBV7-8 to TRBJ1-2, with 11 bases that match TRBD1. The trim removed 5 bases at V and 5 bases at J, leaving 10 bases unmatched. Germline V gene lookup returns CDR1 SGHVS and CDR2 FQNEAQ. The CDR3 has 16 residues.